The 22 T cell receptor beta chains in this list originate from one sample, sequenced in a study of tumor-infiltrating lymphocytes in localized non-small cell lung cancer. Some clones are missing from TCRdb's copy, which holds only in-frame ones; the method was immunoSEQ multiplex PCR. The table has approximately 6,400 clones, approximately 76% seen once; the top ten hold 6.5%. Sequencing used uninvolved lung tissue not adjacent to the tumor. These receptors all come from a human donor with non-small cell lung cancer.

This rearrangement joins TRBV14 to TRBJ2-3, with 7 bases identical to TRBD1. This CDR3 has 19 amino acids. CDR1 and CDR2 from the germline V gene are SGHDN and FVKESK. The V gene end was trimmed by 1 base and the J gene end by 0 bases; junction bases not matched to a gene: 13. The CDR3 protein is CASSQALGRGWTSTDTQYF. CDR3 coding DNA: TGTGCCAGCAGCCAAGCACTGGGCAGGGGGTGGACTAGCACAGATACGCAGTATTTT.

The CDR3 loop is CASSALAGGSYNEQFF. CDR3 in DNA: TGTGCCAGCAGCGCTCTAGCGGGAGGATCCTACAATGAGCAGTTCTTC. The chain carries TRBV11-2 and TRBJ2-1; 11 bases fit TRBD2. J lost 1 base, V lost 5 bases, and 4 bases had no gene match. Germline CDR1 SGHAT, CDR2 FQNNGV. There are 16 residues in the CDR3.

The genes are TRBV6-5 and TRBJ2-3, with 9 positions matching TRBD1. Germline V gives CDR1 MNHEY, CDR2 SVGAGI. The CDR3 extends over 14 amino acids. With 4 bases clipped from V and 3 bases from J, the junction kept 2 bases outside the gene matches. CDR3 protein: CASSWDRATDTQYF. The CDR3 DNA reads TGTGCCAGCAGTTGGGACAGGGCAACAGATACGCAGTATTTT.

V gene TRBV9 combines with J gene TRBJ1-2; D remains ambiguous. The CDR3 runs to 14 residues. In germline, CDR1 is SGDLS, CDR2 YYNGEE. The ends were cut back, 0 bases at V and 1 base at J, with 7 bases in the middle. CDR3 amino acids: CASSVAEVNYGYTF. The DNA for the CDR3 is TGTGCCAGCAGCGTAGCTGAGGTTAACTATGGCTACACCTTC.

This sequence joins TRBV5-1 and TRBJ1-5; TRBD1 matches at 10 bases. Germline trimming cut 0 bases from V and 7 bases from J; bases unmatched to any gene: 4. The CDR3 loop spans 15 amino acids. CDR1 and CDR2 from the germline V gene are SGHRS and YFSETQ. The CDR3 protein is CASSLAPGQGQPQHF. The DNA of the CDR3 is TGCGCCAGCAGCTTGGCCCCGGGACAGGGGCAGCCCCAGCATTTT.

The chain combines TRBV7-8 with TRBJ2-2; D uncertain. The V end was cut by 10 bases, the J end by 1 base, with 13 bases between. This CDR3 is 14 amino acids long. Per the germline V gene, CDR1 is SGHVS and CDR2 is FQNEAQ. Here the CDR3 DNA reads TGTGCCATCCAACCTCCAGAGAACACCGGGGAGCTGTTTTTT. Translating gives CAIQPPENTGELFF.

The chain uses TRBV5-4 and TRBJ2-1; the D is unclear. CDR3 length equals 13 residues. The germline V gene has CDR1 SGHNT and CDR2 YYREEE (reference sequence). V was trimmed by 6 bases and J by 1 base, leaving 8 bases between them. Written as DNA, the CDR3 is TGTGCCAGCAAGGAAAGTTCCTACAATGAGCAGTTCTTC. The encoded protein is CASKESSYNEQFF. Variable domain in full (rest from reference TRBV5-4 and TRBJ2-1): ETGVTQSPTHLIKTRGQQVTLRCSSQSGHNTVSWYQQALGQGPQFIFQYYREEENGRGNFPPRFSGLQFPNYSSELNVNALELDDSALYLCASKESSYNEQFFGPGTRLTVL.

The rearrangement joins TRBV6-6 to TRBJ1-1; the D gene is possibly TRBD1 (5 bases). Germline CDR1 MNHNY, CDR2 SVGAGI (reference sequence). The CDR3 is 15 residues long. V was shortened by 2 bases and J by 7 bases, with 17 bases between the two germline ends. The CDR3 sequence: CASSYLGGVRDEAFF. In DNA form, the CDR3 reads TGTGCCAGCAGTTACCTTGGGGGGGTAAGAGATGAAGCTTTCTTT.

The J gene is TRBJ2-5, the V gene TRBV7-9, with 12 bases lining up with TRBD2. The CDR3 contains 18 residues. J gave up 2 bases and V 5 bases, and 12 bases lay outside the gene matches. The V gene's germline CDR1 is SEHNR and CDR2 FQNEAQ (reference sequence). CDR3 in amino acids: CASSPTGTSGREQETQYF. The DNA of the CDR3 is TGTGCCAGCAGCCCAACCGGGACTAGCGGGCGGGAACAAGAGACCCAGTACTTC.

The chain carries TRBV11-2 and TRBJ1-4, with D unresolved. The germline V gene has CDR1 SGHAT and CDR2 FQNNGV. Trimming took off 5 bases at V and 5 bases at J, with 15 bases between the two ends. The CDR3 is made up of 15 amino acids. The CDR3 here is CASSPRGSLNEKLFF. The CDR3 region has the DNA TGTGCCAGCAGCCCCAGAGGGTCCCTAAATGAAAAACTGTTTTTT.

The J gene is TRBJ2-4, the V gene TRBV28; TRBD2 matches at 13 bases. V shed 7 bases and J 0 bases; nucleotides not matched to a gene: 15. The CDR3 runs 20 residues. The germline V gene has CDR1 MDHEN and CDR2 SYDVKM. Here the CDR3 reads CASIPLPGTSGALAKNIQYF. The CDR3 coding sequence is TGTGCCAGCATCCCGCTTCCTGGGACTAGCGGGGCCCTAGCCAAAAACATTCAGTACTTC.

The genes are TRBV6-6 and TRBJ2-3; D not resolved. Germline CDR1 MNHNY, CDR2 SVGAGI (reference sequence). V was cut by 6 bases and J by 9 bases, with 10 bases left in between. This CDR3 region has 11 residues. The CDR3 bases are TGTGCCAGCAGCTCCCCTCTCACGCAGTATTTT. This gives the protein CASSSPLTQYF.

The J gene is TRBJ1-1, the V gene TRBV28, with 8 bases lining up with TRBD1. Trimming removed 6 bases from V and 5 bases from J; junction bases left unmatched: 8. Germline V gene data show CDR1 as MDHEN and CDR2 as SYDVKM. This CDR3 is 14 amino acids long. CDR3 region: CASRETGGGTEAFF. CDR3 DNA: TGTGCCAGCAGGGAAACAGGGGGGGGGACTGAAGCTTTCTTT.

The CDR3 nucleotides read TGTGTATCCGGGGGGAACACAGATACGCAGTATTTT. It specifies CVSGGNTDTQYF. The chain employs TRBV7-2 and TRBJ2-3, with TRBD2 identical over 7 bases. From germline, CDR1 is SGHTA and CDR2 FQGNSA. The length of the CDR3 is 12 residues.

V and J are TRBV2 and TRBJ2-5; tentatively, D is TRBD2 (6 bases). CDR3 length equals 12 residues. Deletions cut 7 bases from V and 5 bases from J, with 11 bases between. The germline gives CDR1 SNHLY, CDR2 FYNNEI. The CDR3 nucleotides are TGTGCCAGCACGGTTCGGGGGGAGACCCAGTACTTC. As protein: CASTVRGETQYF.

CDR3 in amino acids: CASSLTGANNEQFF. In DNA form, the CDR3 reads TGTGCCAGCAGCTTAACGGGAGCAAACAATGAGCAGTTCTTC. The chain uses TRBV7-3 and TRBJ2-1, with a tentative D call TRBD2 (5 bases). The length of the CDR3 is 14 residues. The germline V and J ends were trimmed by 0 bases and 5 bases, with 8 bases remaining between them. Germline CDR1 reads SGHTA; CDR2 reads FQGTGA.

This clone was recorded a few times. This CDR3 is CASSPLGRAGEKLFF. CDR3 bases: TGTGCCAGCTCACCATTAGGAAGGGCGGGGGAAAAACTGTTTTTT. This chain links TRBV18 with TRBJ1-4, with D uncertain. The CDR3 is 15 amino acids. Germline V lookup: CDR1 KGHSH, CDR2 LQKENI. V was shortened by 2 bases and J by 8 bases, with 15 bases between the two germline ends.

In DNA, the CDR3 is TGTGCCAGCAGCTTAGGGACAGGGCGTAGCACAGATACGCAGTATTTT. It yields the protein CASSLGTGRSTDTQYF. V and J are TRBV7-9 and TRBJ2-3, with 8 bases matching TRBD1. Per the germline V gene, CDR1 is SEHNR and CDR2 is FQNEAQ (reference sequence). V was pared by 1 base and J by 0 bases, with 3 bases of the junction left unmatched. CDR3 length equals 16 residues.

This clone is labeled as medium-sized (0.01 to 0.1%). This chain's CDR3 is CARTRTMNTEAFF. The CDR3 DNA reads TGTGCCAGAACCAGAACTATGAACACTGAAGCTTTCTTT. The rearrangement joins TRBV5-3 to TRBJ1-1; D gene unclear. TRBV5-3 is labeled an ORF, and its function is uncertain. Trimming took off 6 bases at V and 0 bases at J, with 9 bases between the two ends. The CDR3 runs 13 residues.

In this sample, this clone is medium-sized. V is TRBV11-2 and J is TRBJ1-1; 8 bases fit TRBD1. The CDR3 loop spans 13 amino acids. Germline V gene data show CDR1 as SGHAT and CDR2 as FQNNGV. V trimming: 0 bases; J trimming: 11 bases; junction bases outside the gene matches: 5. The CDR3, as DNA: TGTGCCAGCAGCTTAGACCGGACAGGGACGGCTTTCTTT. This codes for CASSLDRTGTAFF.

This sequence joins TRBV7-9 and TRBJ1-2, with D unclear. The V gene lost 0 bases and the J gene lost 8 bases, with 10 bases spanning the gap. The CDR3 is 13 residues long. Germline lookup yields CDR1 SEHNR and CDR2 FQNEAQ (reference sequence). The DNA of the CDR3 is TGTGCCAGCAGCTTAGCAGGGAGTGGAGGCTACACCTTC. Translated: CASSLAGSGGYTF.

The chain has TRBV27 and TRBJ2-3, with 8 bases that match TRBD1. With V trimmed by 6 bases and J by 3 bases, 5 bases remained unmatched. Germline CDR1 is MNHEY and CDR2 is SMNVEV (reference sequence). CDR3 length: 14 amino acids. CDR3 in amino acids: CASRPTGGTDTQYF. For the CDR3, the DNA is TGTGCCAGCAGACCTACAGGGGGTACAGATACGCAGTATTTT.